This T cell receptor (beta chain) was identified during a study of CD8+CD57+ T cells in acquired aplastic anemia. At the level of the study: Sorted CD4+ and CD8+ cells gave a mean 3.2 ug DNA, range roughly 0.19 to 30 ug.

Genomic DNA served as template for TCR beta VDJ and CDR3 profiling. TCRdb analysed the reads with MiXCR anew, one entry per CDR3 protein. In the table there are more than 150,000 distinct CDR3 sequences, less than 50% of which are singletons. The sequenced patients had an expansion of CD8+CD57+ cells seen by flow cytometry. Severe acquired aplastic anemia affected all patients. Study-wide points: Researchers report that about 28 CD8+ CDR3 sequences appeared in both patients and controls.

The V and J ends lost 0 bases and 0 bases respectively, with 5 bases between them. The CDR3 length is 15 residues. Germline assignment: CDR1 SGHTA and CDR2 FQGNSA. As to this clonotype: Antigen: not known.

Input material: sorted CD4+, CD8+, or CD8+CD57+ T cells (not recorded which) from PBMCs. This receptor was obtained from a human donor with aplastic anemia. V is TRBV7-2 and J is TRBJ1-4, with D unresolved. This chain's CDR3 is CASSLAAATNEKLFF. CDR3 DNA: TGTGCCAGCAGCTTAGCGGCTGCAACTAATGAAAAACTGTTTTTT.